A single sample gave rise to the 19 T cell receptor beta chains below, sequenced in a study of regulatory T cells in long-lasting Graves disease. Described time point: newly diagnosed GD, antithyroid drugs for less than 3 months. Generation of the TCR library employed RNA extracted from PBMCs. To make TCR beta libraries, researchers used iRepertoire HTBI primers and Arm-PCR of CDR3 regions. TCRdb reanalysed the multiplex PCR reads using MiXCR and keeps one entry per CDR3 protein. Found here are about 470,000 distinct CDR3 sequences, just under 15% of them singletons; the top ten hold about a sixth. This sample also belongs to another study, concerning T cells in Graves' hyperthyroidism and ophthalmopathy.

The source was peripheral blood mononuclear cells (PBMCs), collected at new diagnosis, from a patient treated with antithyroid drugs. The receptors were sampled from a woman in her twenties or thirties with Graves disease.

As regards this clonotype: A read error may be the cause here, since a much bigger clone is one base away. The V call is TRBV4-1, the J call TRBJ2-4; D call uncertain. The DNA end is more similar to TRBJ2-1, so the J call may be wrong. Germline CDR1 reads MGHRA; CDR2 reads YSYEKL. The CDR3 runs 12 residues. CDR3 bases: TGCGCCAGCAACCAAGAGACGGGCGAGCAGTTCTTC. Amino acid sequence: CASNQETGEQFF.

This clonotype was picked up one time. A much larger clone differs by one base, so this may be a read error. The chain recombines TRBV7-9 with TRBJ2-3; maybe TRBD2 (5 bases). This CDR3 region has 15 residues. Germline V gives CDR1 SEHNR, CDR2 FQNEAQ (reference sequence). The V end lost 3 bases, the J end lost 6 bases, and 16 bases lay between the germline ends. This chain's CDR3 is CASSLTGKGSDTQYF. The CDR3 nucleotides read TGTGCCAGCAGCTTGACCGGGAAAGGGTCCGATACGCAGTATTTT.

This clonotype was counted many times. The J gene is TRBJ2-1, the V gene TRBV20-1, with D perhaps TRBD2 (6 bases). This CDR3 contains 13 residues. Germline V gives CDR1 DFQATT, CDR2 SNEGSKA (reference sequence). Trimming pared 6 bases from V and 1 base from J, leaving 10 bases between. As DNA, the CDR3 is TGCAGTGCGGGTAGCGGATCCTACAATGAGCAGTTCTTC. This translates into CSAGSGSYNEQFF.

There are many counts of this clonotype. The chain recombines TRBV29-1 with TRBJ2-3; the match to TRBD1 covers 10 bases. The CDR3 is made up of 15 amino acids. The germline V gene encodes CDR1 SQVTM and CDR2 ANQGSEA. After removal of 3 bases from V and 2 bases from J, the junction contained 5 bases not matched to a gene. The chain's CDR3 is CSVDVDRGNTDTQYF. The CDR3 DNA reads TGCAGCGTTGACGTGGACAGGGGGAACACAGATACGCAGTATTTT.

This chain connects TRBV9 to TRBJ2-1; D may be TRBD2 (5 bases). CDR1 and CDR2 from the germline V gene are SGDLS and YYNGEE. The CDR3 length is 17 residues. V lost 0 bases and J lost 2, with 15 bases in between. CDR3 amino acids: CASSVATSGGAYNEQFF. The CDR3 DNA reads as TGTGCCAGCAGCGTAGCTACGAGCGGAGGCGCCTACAATGAGCAGTTCTTC.

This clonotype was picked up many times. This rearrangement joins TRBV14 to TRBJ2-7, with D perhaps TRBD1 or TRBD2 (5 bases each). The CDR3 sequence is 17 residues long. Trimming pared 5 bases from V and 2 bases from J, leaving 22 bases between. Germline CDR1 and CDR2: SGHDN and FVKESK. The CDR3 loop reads CASSSRDVSTSPYEQYF. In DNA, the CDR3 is TGTGCCAGCAGCTCCAGGGACGTATCTACTTCTCCCTACGAGCAGTACTTC.

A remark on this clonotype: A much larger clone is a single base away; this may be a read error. The CDR3: CSAGTSGRGTGEPFF. CDR3 nucleotide sequence: TGCAGCGCCGGGACTAGCGGGAGGGGAACCGGGGAGCCGTTTTTT. The V and J genes are TRBV29-1 and TRBJ2-2, with 16 nucleotides matching TRBD2. The CDR3 has 15 residues. Germline V gene sequence: CDR1 SQVTM, CDR2 ANQGSEA.

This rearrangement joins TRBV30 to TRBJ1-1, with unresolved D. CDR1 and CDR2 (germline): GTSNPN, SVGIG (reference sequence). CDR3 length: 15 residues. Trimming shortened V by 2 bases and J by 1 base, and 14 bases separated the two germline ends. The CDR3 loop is CAWSTQEGSNTEAFF. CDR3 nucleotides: TGTGCCTGGAGTACCCAGGAGGGATCGAACACTGAAGCTTTCTTT.

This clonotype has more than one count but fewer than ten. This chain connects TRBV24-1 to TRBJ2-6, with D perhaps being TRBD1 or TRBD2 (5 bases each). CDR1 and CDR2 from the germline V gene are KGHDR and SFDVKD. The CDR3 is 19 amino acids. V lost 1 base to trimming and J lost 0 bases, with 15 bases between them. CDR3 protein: CATSDFAGTGSSGANVLTF. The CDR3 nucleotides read TGTGCCACCAGTGATTTTGCCGGGACGGGGAGCTCTGGGGCCAACGTCCTGACTTTC.

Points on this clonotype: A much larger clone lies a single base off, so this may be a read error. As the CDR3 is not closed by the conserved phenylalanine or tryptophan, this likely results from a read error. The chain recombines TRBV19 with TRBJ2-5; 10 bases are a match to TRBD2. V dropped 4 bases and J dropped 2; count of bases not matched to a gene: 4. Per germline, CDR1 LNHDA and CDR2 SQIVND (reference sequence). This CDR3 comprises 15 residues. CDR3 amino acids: CASSTQREGQETQYL. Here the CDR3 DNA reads TGTGCCAGTAGTACCCAGCGGGAGGGACAAGAGACCCAGTACTTA.

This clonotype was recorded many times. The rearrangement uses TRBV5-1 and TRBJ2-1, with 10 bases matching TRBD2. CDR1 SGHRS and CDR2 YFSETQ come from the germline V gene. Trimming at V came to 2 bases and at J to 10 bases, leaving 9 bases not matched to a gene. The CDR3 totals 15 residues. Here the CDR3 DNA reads TGCGCCAGCAGCTTTTTAGCGGGAGGAATTGGGGAGCAGTTCTTC. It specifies CASSFLAGGIGEQFF. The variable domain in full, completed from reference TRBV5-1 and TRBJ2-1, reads KAGVTQTPRYLIKTRGQQVTLSCSPISGHRSVSWYQQTPGQGLQFLFEYFSETQRNKGNFPGRFSGRQFSNSRSEMNVSTLELGDSALYLCASSFLAGGIGEQFFGPGTRLTVL.

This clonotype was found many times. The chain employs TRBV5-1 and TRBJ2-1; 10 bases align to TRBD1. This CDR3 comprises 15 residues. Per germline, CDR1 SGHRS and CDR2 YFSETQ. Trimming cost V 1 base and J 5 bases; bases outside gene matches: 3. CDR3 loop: CASSLPGQGNNEQFF. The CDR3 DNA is TGCGCCAGCAGCTTGCCGGGACAGGGGAACAATGAGCAGTTCTTC.

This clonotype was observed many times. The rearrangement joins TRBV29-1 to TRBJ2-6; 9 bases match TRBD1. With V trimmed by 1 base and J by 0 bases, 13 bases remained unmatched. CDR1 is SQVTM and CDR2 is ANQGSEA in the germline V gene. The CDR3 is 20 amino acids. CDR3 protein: CSVEAPGQGTLNSGANVLTF. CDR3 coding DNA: TGCAGCGTTGAAGCCCCCGGACAGGGGACCCTGAACTCTGGGGCCAACGTCCTGACTTTC.

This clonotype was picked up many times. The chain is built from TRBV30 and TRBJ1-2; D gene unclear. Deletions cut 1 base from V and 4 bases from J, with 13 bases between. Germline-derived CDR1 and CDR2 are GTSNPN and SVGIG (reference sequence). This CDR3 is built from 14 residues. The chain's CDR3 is CAWSGPGRTYGYTF. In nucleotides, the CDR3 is TGTGCCTGGAGTGGACCAGGTCGTACCTATGGCTACACCTTC.

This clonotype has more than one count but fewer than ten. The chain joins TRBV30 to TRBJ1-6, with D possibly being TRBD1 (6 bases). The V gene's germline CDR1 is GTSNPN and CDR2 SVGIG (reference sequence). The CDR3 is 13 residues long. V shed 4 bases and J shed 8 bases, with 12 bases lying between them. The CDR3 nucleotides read TGTGCCTGGACCACAGGGCTGGATTCACCCCTCCACTTT. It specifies CAWTTGLDSPLHF.

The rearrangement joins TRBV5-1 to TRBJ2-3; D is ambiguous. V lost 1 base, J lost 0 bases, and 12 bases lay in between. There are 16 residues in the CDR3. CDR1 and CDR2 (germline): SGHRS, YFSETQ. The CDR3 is CASSLSGSPSTDTQYF. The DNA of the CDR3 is TGCGCCAGCAGCTTGTCTGGCAGTCCAAGCACAGATACGCAGTATTTT.

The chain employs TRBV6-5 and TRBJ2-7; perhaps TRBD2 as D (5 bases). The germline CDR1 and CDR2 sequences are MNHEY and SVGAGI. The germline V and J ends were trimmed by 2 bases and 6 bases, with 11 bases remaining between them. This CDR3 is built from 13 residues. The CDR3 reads CASSYPSRGEQYF. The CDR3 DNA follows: TGTGCCAGCAGTTACCCGTCCCGGGGCGAGCAGTACTTC.

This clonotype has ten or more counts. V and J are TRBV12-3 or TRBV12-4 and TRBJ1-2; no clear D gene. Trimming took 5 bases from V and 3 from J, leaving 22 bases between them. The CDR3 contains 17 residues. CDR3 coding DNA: TGTGCCAGCAGTCCCCCGCCCCAAGGCCGGCAGTACTATGGCTACACCTTC. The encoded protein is CASSPPPQGRQYYGYTF.

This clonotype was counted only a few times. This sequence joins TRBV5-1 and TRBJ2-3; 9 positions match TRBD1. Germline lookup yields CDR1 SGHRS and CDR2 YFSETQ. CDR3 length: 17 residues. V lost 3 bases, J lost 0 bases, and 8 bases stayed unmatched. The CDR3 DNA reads TGCGCCAGCAGCTCTCTTGGGACAGGGCGAAGCACAGATACGCAGTATTTT. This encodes CASSSLGTGRSTDTQYF.